This TCR beta chain was documented in a study of T cell responses to AZD1222 COVID-19 vaccine. For this clone: Its antigen is still unknown.

Study-wide findings and caveats: Females outnumbered males among donors, who were mostly white British; clonal diversity was possibly underestimated. Just a handful of people given AZD1222 tested seropositive at baseline. Reports indicate that nearly half of spike-specific TCRs are directed at unmutated variant regions.

The table came from immunoSEQ multiplex PCR; TCRdb's copy has only in-frame clones and leaves some out. The profile covers 120,000 or so clones, with 87% appearing a single time and more than 9% taken by the ten largest. The receptor comes from an adult in good health. The sample here was peripheral blood, taken on day 0 of AZD1222 vaccination.

The CDR3, as DNA: TGTGCCACCCAACGGGGGGTTTACACCGGGGAGCTGTTTTTT. It encodes CATQRGVYTGELFF. V gene TRBV3-1 (or the pseudogene TRBV3-2) combines with J gene TRBJ2-2, with TRBD2 matching 7 bases. The CDR3 extends over 14 amino acids. V shed 10 bases and J 3 bases; nucleotides not matched to a gene: 8. The germline V gene encodes CDR1 LGHDT and CDR2 YNNKEL (reference sequence).